Listed below are T cell receptor beta chains from one sample, sequenced in a study. TCRdb ran MiXCR on the RT-PCR reads and lists one entry per CDR3 protein. The table shows 650,000 to 800,000 distinct CDR3 sequences, with 14% occurring only once. Sequenced material: memory CD4+ T cells from blood. Receptor source: a female donor in good health, serving as a healthy control. Both conserved end residues are trimmed from each CDR3. Clone size is shown for a subset of rows, as once, few, many or a class of expanded clone.

size,V,CDR3
many,TRBV20-1,SARGQRMNTEAF
few,TRBV4-3,ASSQDSLGSQRHGYT
.,TRBV23-1,ASSQSLKTQY
.,TRBV5-1,ASSLGPIPGANVLT
.,TRBV5-5,ASSSGTSGNQETQY
few,TRBV27,ASTQYRNRANTGELF
few,TRBV24-1,ATSDSGTSGRNEQF
few,TRBV18,ASSPQRGGTEAF
.,TRBV7-2,ASSLSGLLGPSTDTQY
few,TRBV12-3/TRBV12-4,ASSIQQGGGYT
.,TRBV5-5,ASSPWDSSGNTIY
.,TRBV5-1,ASSRKAEELF
.,TRBV7-8,ASSPGGTTGNTIY
few,TRBV27,ASSPGGQGARGYT
few,TRBV10-3,AISEGVSGGETQY
many,TRBV6-1,ASSVGTYGSYNEQF
many,TRBV27,ASSPTGGRGYT
many,TRBV27,ASSRDRVREQF
many,TRBV5-6,ASTRDRTDTQY
.,TRBV7-2,ASSDTRGGDTEAF
many,TRBV27,ASSFTGRTSNQPQH
.,TRBV6-5,ASSYSRKSYEQY
.,TRBV7-2,ASSLNPPGWSSPLH
.,TRBV5-1,AISRDNTEAF
many,TRBV20-1,SAVRGASDNEQF
few,TRBV7-9,ASSLGGTYSGNTIY
many,TRBV10-3,AISEWNKGGRNEQF
few,TRBV18,ASSPSEGNTIY
.,TRBV19,ASIQNLNANEQF
medium-sized,TRBV24-1,ATSSGSYNEQF
few,TRBV20-1,SARVPGTGHEQF
.,TRBV6-5,ASSYGRYGYT
many,TRBV4-2,ASSQGTSGRAPRDEQF
.,TRBV4-3,ASSQYSGLQRKLF
many,TRBV4-1,ASSQVTKKETQY
many,TRBV7-2,ASSPGSGGYTQY
.,TRBV5-1,ASAGLGVSTDTQY
.,TRBV2,ASSEAEGRGSTEAF
few,TRBV9,ASSTPSGSLAGELF
.,TRBV7-9,ASSLMGAGEDEQY
many,TRBV10-3,ATMGPDRNTGELF